Listed below are T cell receptor beta chains from one sample, sequenced in a study of shared clonotypes between healthy human individuals. Here immunoSEQ multiplex PCR was the method, and the copy in TCRdb shows in-frame clones only, minus some. The data hold approximately 1.5 million clones, with 97% to 99% observed a single time. Input material: naive CD4+ T cells sorted from blood. The origin of the receptors is a man between 25 and 39 years old in good health. Both conserved end residues are part of each CDR3. The D gene is left open where the match is weak. Clone sizes are given selectively: once, few, many, or a class where the clone is expanded.

abundance,j_gene,v_gene,d_gene,CDR3aa,CDR3nt
-,TRBJ2-7,TRBV6-5,TRBD2,CASYRTSGRQYF,TGTGCCAGCTATAGGACTAGCGGGAGACAGTACTTC
once,TRBJ2-7,TRBV6-1,-,CASIATYEQYF,TGTGCCAGCATAGCAACCTACGAGCAGTACTTC
-,TRBJ2-5,TRBV5-5,TRBD1,CASSPDRVDLETQYF,TGTGCCAGCAGCCCGGACAGGGTGGATTTAGAGACCCAGTACTTC
-,TRBJ2-1,TRBV9,TRBD1,CASSPQGTGSYNEQFF,TGTGCCAGCAGCCCGCAGGGGACAGGCTCCTACAATGAGCAGTTCTTC
-,TRBJ2-5,TRBV7-2,-,CASSLGTGRPRQETQYF,TGTGCCAGCAGCTTAGGCACAGGGCGCCCCCGCCAAGAGACCCAGTACTTC
-,TRBJ1-5,TRBV7-2,-,CASTFRGEFNQPQHF,TGTGCCAGCACCTTTCGGGGGGAATTTAATCAGCCCCAGCATTTT
-,TRBJ1-4,TRBV6-1,-,CASSELQGSNEKLFF,TGTGCCAGCAGTGAGTTGCAAGGGTCGAATGAAAAACTGTTTTTT
-,TRBJ2-1,TRBV5-4,TRBD2,CASSSLGGSGDEQFF,TGTGCCAGCAGCTCCCTCGGCGGGAGCGGGGATGAGCAGTTCTTC
-,TRBJ2-7,TRBV4-1,-,CASSQGGAARAYEQYF,TGCGCCAGCAGCCAAGGCGGGGCAGCCCGGGCTTACGAGCAGTACTTC
-,TRBJ1-3,TRBV5-1,-,CASSPGRVASGNTIYF,TGCGCCAGCAGCCCGGGCAGGGTCGCTTCTGGAAACACCATATATTTT
-,TRBJ1-2,TRBV19,-,CASSFRGSCTYGYTF,TGTGCCAGTAGCTTCCGGGGATCCTGTACCTATGGCTACACCTTC
-,TRBJ1-5,TRBV6-5,-,CASRKQGFGQPQHF,TGTGCCAGCAGAAAGCAGGGCTTCGGACAGCCCCAGCATTTT
-,TRBJ2-5,TRBV7-3,TRBD2,CASSPSGRETQYF,TGTGCCAGCAGCCCTAGCGGTCGAGAGACCCAGTACTTC
-,TRBJ2-6,TRBV11-3,-,CASSSSGPGANVLTF,TGTGCCAGCAGCTCGTCAGGTCCTGGGGCCAACGTCCTGACTTTC
-,TRBJ2-7,TRBV6-6,TRBD1,CASSRDRGLDEQYF,TGTGCCAGCAGCCGGGACAGGGGGCTGGACGAGCAGTACTTC
-,TRBJ2-7,TRBV4-2,-,CASSQAAGWYEQYF,TGTGCCAGCAGCCAAGCGGCCGGTTGGTACGAGCAGTACTTC
-,TRBJ2-7,TRBV11-2,-,CASTKNAGNRAYEQYF,TGTGCCAGCACCAAAAACGCGGGGAACAGGGCCTACGAGCAGTACTTC
-,TRBJ2-7,TRBV4-2,-,CASSQLHSGRLEQYF,TGTGCCAGCAGCCAACTCCACTCGGGTAGATTGGAGCAGTACTTC
-,TRBJ2-2,TRBV10-3,TRBD2,CAIKGTSGTNTGELFF,TGTGCCATCAAAGGGACTAGCGGGACGAACACCGGGGAGCTGTTTTTT
-,TRBJ2-1,TRBV20-1,-,CSARLNEQFF,TGCAGTGCTCGTCTCAATGAGCAGTTCTTC
-,TRBJ1-1,TRBV11-2,-,CASSLDLWNTEAFF,TGTGCCAGCAGCTTAGACCTTTGGAACACTGAAGCTTTCTTT
-,TRBJ1-5,TRBV28,-,CASSLDQPQHF,TGTGCCAGCAGCTTGGATCAGCCCCAGCATTTT
once,TRBJ2-7,TRBV2,-,CASSAGSHEQYF,TGTGCCAGCAGTGCCGGTTCTCACGAGCAGTACTTC
-,TRBJ2-7,TRBV7-9,-,CASSPHHYEQYF,TGTGCCAGCAGCCCCCACCACTACGAGCAGTACTTC